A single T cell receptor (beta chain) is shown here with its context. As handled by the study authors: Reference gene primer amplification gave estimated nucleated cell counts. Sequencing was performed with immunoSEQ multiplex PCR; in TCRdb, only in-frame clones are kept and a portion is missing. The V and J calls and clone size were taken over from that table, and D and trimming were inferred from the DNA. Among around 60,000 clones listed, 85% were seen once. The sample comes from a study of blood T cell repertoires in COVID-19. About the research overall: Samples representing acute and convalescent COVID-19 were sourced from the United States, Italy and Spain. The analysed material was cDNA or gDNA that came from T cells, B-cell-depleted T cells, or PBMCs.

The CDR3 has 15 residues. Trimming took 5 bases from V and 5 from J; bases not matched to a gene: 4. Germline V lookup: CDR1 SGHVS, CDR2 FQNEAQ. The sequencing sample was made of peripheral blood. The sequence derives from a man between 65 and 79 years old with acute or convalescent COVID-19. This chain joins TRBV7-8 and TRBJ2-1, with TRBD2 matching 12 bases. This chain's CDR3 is CASSPLAGGHNEQFF. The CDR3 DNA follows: TGTGCCAGCAGCCCTCTAGCGGGGGGGCACAATGAGCAGTTCTTC. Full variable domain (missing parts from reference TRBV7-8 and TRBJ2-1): GAGVSQSPRYKVAKRGQDVALRCDPISGHVSLFWYQQALGQGPEFLTYFQNEAQLDKSGLPSDRFFAERPEGSVSTLKIQRTQQEDSAVYLCASSPLAGGHNEQFFGPGTRLTVL.